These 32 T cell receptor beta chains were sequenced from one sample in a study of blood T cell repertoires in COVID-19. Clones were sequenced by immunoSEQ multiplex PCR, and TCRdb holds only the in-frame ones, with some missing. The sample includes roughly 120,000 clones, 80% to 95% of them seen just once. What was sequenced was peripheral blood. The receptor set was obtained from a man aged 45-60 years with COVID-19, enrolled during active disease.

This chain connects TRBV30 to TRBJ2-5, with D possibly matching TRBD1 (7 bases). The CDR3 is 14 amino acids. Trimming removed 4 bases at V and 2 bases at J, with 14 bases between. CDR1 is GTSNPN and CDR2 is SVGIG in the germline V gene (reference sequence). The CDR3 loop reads CAWKSQGGQETQYF. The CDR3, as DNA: TGTGCCTGGAAATCTCAGGGGGGACAAGAGACCCAGTACTTC. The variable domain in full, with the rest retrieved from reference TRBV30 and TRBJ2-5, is SQTIHQWPATLVQPVGSPLSLECTVEGTSNPNLYWYRQAAGRGLQLLFYSVGIGQISSEVPQNLSASRPQDRQFILSSKKLLLSDSGFYLCAWKSQGGQETQYFGPGTRLLVL.

The CDR3 protein is CASSLARDRGSGANVLTF. The CDR3 coding sequence is TGTGCCAGCAGCCTCGCCAGGGACAGGGGATCTGGGGCCAACGTCCTGACTTTC. The V gene is TRBV14, the J gene TRBJ2-6; TRBD1 matches 10 bases. CDR3 length: 18 amino acids. Unmatched junction bases numbered 7, after V lost 4 bases and J lost 1 base. The V gene's germline CDR1 is SGHDN and CDR2 FVKESK.

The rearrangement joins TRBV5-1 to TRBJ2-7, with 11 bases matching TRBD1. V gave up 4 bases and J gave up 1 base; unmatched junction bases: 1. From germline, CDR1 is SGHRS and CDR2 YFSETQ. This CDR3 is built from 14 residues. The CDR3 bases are TGCGCCAGCAGCCGGGACAGGGGGTCCTACGAGCAGTACTTC. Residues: CASSRDRGSYEQYF.

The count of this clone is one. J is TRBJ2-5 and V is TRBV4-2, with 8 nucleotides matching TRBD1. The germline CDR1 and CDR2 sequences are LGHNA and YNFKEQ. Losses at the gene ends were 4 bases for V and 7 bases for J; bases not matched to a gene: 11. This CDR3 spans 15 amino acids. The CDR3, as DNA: TGTGCCAGCAGCCCTGGACAGGGAACGGGGGTGACCCAGTACTTC. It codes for CASSPGQGTGVTQYF.

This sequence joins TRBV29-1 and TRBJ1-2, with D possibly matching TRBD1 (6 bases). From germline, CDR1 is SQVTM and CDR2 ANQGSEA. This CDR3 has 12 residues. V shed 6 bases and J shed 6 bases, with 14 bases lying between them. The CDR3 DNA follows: TGCAGCGTCCCGGGACAACAAGATGGCTACACCTTC. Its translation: CSVPGQQDGYTF. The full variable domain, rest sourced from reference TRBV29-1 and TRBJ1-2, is SAVISQKPSRDICQRGTSLTIQCQVDSQVTMMFWYRQQPGQSLTLIATANQGSEATYESGFVIDKFPISRPNLTFSTLTVSNMSPEDSSIYLCSVPGQQDGYTFGSGTRLTVV.

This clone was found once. CDR3 DNA sequence: TGTGCCAGCAGTCCCTTCATAGGCGGTTTACAGTTCTTC. This encodes CASSPFIGGLQFF. The chain links TRBV28 to TRBJ2-1, with no clear D. Germline V CDR1 and CDR2: MDHEN, SYDVKM. The V gene lost 5 bases and the J gene lost 13 bases, with 18 bases spanning the gap. The CDR3 runs 13 residues.

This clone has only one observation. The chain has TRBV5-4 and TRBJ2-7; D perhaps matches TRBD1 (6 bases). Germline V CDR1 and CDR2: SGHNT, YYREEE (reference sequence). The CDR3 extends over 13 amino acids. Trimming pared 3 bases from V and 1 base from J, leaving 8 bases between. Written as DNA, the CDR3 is TGTGCCAGCAGCTCCGACAGGTCCTACGAGCAGTACGTC. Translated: CASSSDRSYEQYV.

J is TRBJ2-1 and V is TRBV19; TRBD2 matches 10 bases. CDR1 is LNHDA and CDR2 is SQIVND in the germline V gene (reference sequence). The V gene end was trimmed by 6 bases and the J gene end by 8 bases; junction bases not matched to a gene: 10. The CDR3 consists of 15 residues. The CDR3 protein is CASSLSSGSIYEQFF. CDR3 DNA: TGTGCCAGTAGCCTGTCTAGCGGGAGTATTTATGAGCAGTTCTTC.

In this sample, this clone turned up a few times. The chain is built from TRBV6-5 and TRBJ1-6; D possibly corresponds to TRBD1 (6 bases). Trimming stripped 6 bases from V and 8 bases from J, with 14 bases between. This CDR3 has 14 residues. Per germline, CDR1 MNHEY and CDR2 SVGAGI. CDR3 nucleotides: TGTGCCAGCAGCATACAGGGCTGGGATTCACCCCTCCACTTT. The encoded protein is CASSIQGWDSPLHF.

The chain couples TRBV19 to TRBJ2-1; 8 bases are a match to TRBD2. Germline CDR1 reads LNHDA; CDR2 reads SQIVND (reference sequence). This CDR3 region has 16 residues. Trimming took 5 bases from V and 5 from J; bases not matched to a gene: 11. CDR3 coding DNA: TGTGCCAGTAGTTCAAGGACTAGCCGGAGGGACAATGAGCAGTTCTTC. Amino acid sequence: CASSSRTSRRDNEQFF.

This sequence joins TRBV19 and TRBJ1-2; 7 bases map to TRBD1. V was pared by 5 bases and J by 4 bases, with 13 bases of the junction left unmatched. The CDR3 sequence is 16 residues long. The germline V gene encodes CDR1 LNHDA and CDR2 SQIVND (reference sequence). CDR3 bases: TGTGCCAGTAGTTTTTCTACAGGGGCAAGAGGCTATGGCTACACCTTC. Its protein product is CASSFSTGARGYGYTF. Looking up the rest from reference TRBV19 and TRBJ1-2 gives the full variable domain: DGGITQSPKYLFRKEGQNVTLSCEQNLNHDAMYWYRQDPGQGLRLIYYSQIVNDFQKGDIAEGYSVSREKKESFPLTVTSAQKNPTAFYLCASSFSTGARGYGYTFGSGTRLTVV.

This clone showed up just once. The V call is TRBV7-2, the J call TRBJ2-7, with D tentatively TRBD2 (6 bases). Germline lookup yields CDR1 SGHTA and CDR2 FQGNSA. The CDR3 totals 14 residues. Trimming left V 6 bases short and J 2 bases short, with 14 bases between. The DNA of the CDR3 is TGTGCCAGCAGTCCCGGGACTTTCACCTACGAGCAGTACTTC. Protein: CASSPGTFTYEQYF.

DNA of the CDR3: TGTGCCACCAGCAGAGATCTAGCGGGCACCTACAATGAGCAGTTCTTC. Translation gives CATSRDLAGTYNEQFF. The V gene is TRBV15, the J gene TRBJ2-1, with 8 bases matching TRBD2. The CDR3 spans 16 residues. The germline gives CDR1 LNHNV, CDR2 YYDKDF (reference sequence). The V and J ends lost 0 bases and 2 bases, in that order; junction bases with no gene match: 3.

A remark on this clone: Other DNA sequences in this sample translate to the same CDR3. CDR3 loop: CASSLAGETQYF. Here the CDR3 DNA reads TGCGCCAGCAGCTTGGCGGGAGAGACCCAGTACTTC. This chain joins TRBV5-1 and TRBJ2-5; no clear D gene. V was shortened by 0 bases and J by 4 bases, with 4 bases between the two germline ends. The CDR3 runs 12 residues. Germline CDR1 SGHRS, CDR2 YFSETQ.

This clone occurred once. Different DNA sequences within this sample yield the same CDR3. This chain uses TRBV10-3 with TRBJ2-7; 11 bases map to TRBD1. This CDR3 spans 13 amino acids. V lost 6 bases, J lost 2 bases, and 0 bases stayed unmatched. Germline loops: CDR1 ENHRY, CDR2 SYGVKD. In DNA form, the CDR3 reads TGTGCCATCAGGGGACAGGGGGCCTACGAGCAGTACTTC. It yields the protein CAIRGQGAYEQYF.

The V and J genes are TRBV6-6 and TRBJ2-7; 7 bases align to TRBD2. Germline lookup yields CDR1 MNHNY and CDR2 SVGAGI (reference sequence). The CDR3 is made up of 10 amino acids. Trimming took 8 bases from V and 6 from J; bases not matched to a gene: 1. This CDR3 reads CASGRGEQYF. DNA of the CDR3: TGTGCCAGCGGGAGGGGCGAGCAGTACTTC.

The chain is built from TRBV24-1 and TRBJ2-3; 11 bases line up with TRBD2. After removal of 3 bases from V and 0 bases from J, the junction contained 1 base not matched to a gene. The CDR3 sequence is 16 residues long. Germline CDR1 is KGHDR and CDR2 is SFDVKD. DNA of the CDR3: TGTGCCACCAGTGATCGGACTAGCGGGAGCACAGATACGCAGTATTTT. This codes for CATSDRTSGSTDTQYF.

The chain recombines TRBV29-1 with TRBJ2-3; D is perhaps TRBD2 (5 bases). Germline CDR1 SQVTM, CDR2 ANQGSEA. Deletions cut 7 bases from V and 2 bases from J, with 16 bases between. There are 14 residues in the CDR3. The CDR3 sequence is CSAEDGINTDTQYF. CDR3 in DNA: TGCAGCGCAGAGGACGGGATCAACACAGATACGCAGTATTTT.

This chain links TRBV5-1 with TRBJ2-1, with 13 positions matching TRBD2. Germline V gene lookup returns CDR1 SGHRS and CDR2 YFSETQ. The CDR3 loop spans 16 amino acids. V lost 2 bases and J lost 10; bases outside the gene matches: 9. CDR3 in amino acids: CASSFGLAGVDREQFF. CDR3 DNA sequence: TGCGCCAGCAGCTTCGGACTAGCGGGAGTTGACAGGGAGCAGTTCTTC.

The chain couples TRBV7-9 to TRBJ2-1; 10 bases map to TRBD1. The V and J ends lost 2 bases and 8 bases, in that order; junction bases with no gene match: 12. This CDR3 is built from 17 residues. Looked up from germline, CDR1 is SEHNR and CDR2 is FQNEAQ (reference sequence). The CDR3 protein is CASSLRIEGQGQDEQFF. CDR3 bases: TGTGCCAGCAGCTTAAGGATAGAGGGACAGGGGCAGGATGAGCAGTTCTTC.

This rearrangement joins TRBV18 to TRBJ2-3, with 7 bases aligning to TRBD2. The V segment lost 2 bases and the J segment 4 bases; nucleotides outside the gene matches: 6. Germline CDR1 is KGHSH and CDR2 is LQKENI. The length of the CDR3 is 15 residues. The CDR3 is CASSPYSSGADTQYF. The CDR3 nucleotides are TGTGCCAGCTCACCATACTCTAGCGGAGCAGATACGCAGTATTTT.

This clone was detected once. CDR3 region: CASNLPGTGGETQYF. The CDR3 DNA is TGTGCCAGCAATCTTCCCGGGACCGGGGGGGAGACCCAGTACTTC. The chain uses TRBV11-2 and TRBJ2-5; 7 bases agree with TRBD2. V lost 7 bases to trimming and J lost 5 bases; unmatched junction nucleotides: 13. CDR3 length: 15 residues. Per the germline V gene, CDR1 is SGHAT and CDR2 is FQNNGV. The full variable domain, its missing parts supplied by reference TRBV11-2 and TRBJ2-5, is EAGVAQSPRYKIIEKRQSVAFWCNPISGHATLYWYQQILGQGPKLLIQFQNNGVVDDSQLPKDRFSAERLKGVDSTLKIQPAKLEDSAVYLCASNLPGTGGETQYFGPGTRLLVL.

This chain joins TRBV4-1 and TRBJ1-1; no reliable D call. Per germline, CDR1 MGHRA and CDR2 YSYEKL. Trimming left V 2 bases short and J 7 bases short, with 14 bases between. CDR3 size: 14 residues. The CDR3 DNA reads TGCGCCAGCAGCCAAATCGGTGGTTATGATGAAGCTTTCTTT. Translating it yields CASSQIGGYDEAFF.

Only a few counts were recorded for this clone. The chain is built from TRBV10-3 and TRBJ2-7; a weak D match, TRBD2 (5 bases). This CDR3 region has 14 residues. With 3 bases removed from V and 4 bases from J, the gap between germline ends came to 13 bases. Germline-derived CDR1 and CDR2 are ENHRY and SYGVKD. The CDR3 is CAISDGEKGYEQYV. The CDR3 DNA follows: TGTGCCATCAGTGACGGGGAGAAAGGTTACGAGCAGTACGTC.

The DNA for the CDR3 is TGTGCCAGCACCCGCGGGGGGAGCGGGGAGCTGTTTTTT. Its protein is CASTRGGSGELFF. The V call is TRBV9, the J call TRBJ2-2, with TRBD2 matching over 8 bases. CDR1 is SGDLS, CDR2 YYNGEE, per germline. The CDR3 runs to 13 residues. J was trimmed by 7 bases and V by 6 bases; bases with no gene match: 5.

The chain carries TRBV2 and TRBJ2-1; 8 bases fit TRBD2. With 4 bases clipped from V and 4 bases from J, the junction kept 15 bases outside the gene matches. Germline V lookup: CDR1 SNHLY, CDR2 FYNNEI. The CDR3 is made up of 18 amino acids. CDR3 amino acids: CASSVRSRAGVGYNEQFF. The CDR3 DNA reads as TGTGCCAGCAGTGTCCGGTCGAGAGCGGGAGTCGGATACAATGAGCAGTTCTTC.

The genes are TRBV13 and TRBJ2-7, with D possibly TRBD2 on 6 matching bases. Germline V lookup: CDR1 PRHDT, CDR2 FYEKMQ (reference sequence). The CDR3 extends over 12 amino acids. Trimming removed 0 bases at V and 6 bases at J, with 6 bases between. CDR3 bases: TGTGCCAGCAGCTTAGGCGGGAGCGAGCAGTACGTC. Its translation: CASSLGGSEQYV.

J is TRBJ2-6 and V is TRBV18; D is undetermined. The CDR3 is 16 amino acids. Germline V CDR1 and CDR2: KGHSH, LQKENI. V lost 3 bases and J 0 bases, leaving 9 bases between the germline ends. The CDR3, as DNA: TGTGCCAGCTCACCTTCCCGTTCCTCTGGGGCCAACGTCCTGACTTTC. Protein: CASSPSRSSGANVLTF.

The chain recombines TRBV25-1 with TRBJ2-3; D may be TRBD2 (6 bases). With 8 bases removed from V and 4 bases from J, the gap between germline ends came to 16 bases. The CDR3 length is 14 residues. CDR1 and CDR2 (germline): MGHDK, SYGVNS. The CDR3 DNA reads TGTGCCAGCCACGAGCGGGTATCCGCAGATACGCAGTATTTT. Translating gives CASHERVSADTQYF. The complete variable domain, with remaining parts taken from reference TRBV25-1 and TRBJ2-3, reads EADIYQTPRYLVIGTGKKITLECSQTMGHDKMYWYQQDPGMELHLIHYSYGVNSTEKGDLSSESTVSRIRTEHFPLTLESARPSHTSQYLCASHERVSADTQYFGPGTRLTVL.

The CDR3 region is CASSLGIWEASYGYTF. CDR3 coding DNA: TGTGCCAGCAGTTTGGGTATTTGGGAGGCCTCCTATGGCTACACCTTC. V is TRBV28 and J is TRBJ1-2; D is undetermined. V was clipped by 3 bases and J by 4 bases, with 18 bases between them. This CDR3 spans 16 amino acids. Germline CDR1 reads MDHEN; CDR2 reads SYDVKM.

The CDR3 protein is CASSQERLGDGYTF. The CDR3 nucleotides read TGTGCCAGCAGCCAAGAACGGTTAGGGGATGGCTACACCTTC. This chain uses TRBV3-1 (or the pseudogene TRBV3-2) with TRBJ1-2, with D possibly matching TRBD1 (5 bases). CDR1 and CDR2 (germline): LGHDT, YNNKEL (reference sequence). With 0 bases removed from V and 6 bases from J, the gap between germline ends came to 11 bases. The CDR3 length is 14 residues.

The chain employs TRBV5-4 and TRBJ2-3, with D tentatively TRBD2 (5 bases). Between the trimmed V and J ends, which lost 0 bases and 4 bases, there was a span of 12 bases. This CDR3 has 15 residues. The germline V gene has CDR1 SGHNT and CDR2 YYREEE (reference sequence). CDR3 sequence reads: CASSLELSSPDTQYF. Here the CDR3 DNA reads TGTGCCAGCAGCTTGGAGCTGTCTAGCCCAGATACGCAGTATTTT.